This TCR beta chain was captured in a study of T cell responses to AZD1222 COVID-19 vaccine. The CDR3 consists of 16 residues. Germline loops: CDR1 SGHTA, CDR2 FQGNSA. V gave up 5 bases and J gave up 3 bases; unmatched junction bases: 11. TCRdb's table, derived via immunoSEQ multiplex PCR, lists solely in-frame clones and lacks some. The sample includes roughly 200,000 clones, 90% to 95% seen only once; the top ten take roughly 1%. The clonotype comes from an adult who received the MenACWY meningococcal vaccine as a control. Specimen: peripheral blood, collected 28 days after the second dose of the MenACWY control vaccine. The chain is built from TRBV7-2 and TRBJ2-3, with 7 bases matching TRBD2. CDR3 in amino acids: CASSEGGGVGTDTQYF. DNA for the CDR3: TGTGCCAGCAGCGAGGGCGGGGGAGTAGGAACAGATACGCAGTATTTT.